This TCR beta chain was sequenced in a study of shared clonotypes between healthy human individuals. Deep-level settings were used for running the assay. It was 300 ng DNA, around 30,000 T cell genomes, that went into each replicate PCR of unsorted PBMC. Only in-frame clones appear in the TCRdb table, and some are missing; sequencing was by immunoSEQ multiplex PCR. The sample holds about 460,000 clones, more than 70% seen once. The ends lost 1 base at V and 4 bases at J; junction bases unmatched: 5. The CDR3 consists of 16 residues. CDR1 MGHDK and CDR2 SYGVNS come from the germline V gene. The clonotype comes from a woman in her 40s in good health. Some clones in this sample may be carry-over from other donors' samples. V gene TRBV25-1 combines with J gene TRBJ1-4, with TRBD1 identical over 8 bases. The sample was PBMCs. This CDR3 is CASSESRTGNNEKLFF. The CDR3 DNA reads TGTGCCAGCAGTGAATCCAGGACAGGGAATAATGAAAAACTGTTTTTT.